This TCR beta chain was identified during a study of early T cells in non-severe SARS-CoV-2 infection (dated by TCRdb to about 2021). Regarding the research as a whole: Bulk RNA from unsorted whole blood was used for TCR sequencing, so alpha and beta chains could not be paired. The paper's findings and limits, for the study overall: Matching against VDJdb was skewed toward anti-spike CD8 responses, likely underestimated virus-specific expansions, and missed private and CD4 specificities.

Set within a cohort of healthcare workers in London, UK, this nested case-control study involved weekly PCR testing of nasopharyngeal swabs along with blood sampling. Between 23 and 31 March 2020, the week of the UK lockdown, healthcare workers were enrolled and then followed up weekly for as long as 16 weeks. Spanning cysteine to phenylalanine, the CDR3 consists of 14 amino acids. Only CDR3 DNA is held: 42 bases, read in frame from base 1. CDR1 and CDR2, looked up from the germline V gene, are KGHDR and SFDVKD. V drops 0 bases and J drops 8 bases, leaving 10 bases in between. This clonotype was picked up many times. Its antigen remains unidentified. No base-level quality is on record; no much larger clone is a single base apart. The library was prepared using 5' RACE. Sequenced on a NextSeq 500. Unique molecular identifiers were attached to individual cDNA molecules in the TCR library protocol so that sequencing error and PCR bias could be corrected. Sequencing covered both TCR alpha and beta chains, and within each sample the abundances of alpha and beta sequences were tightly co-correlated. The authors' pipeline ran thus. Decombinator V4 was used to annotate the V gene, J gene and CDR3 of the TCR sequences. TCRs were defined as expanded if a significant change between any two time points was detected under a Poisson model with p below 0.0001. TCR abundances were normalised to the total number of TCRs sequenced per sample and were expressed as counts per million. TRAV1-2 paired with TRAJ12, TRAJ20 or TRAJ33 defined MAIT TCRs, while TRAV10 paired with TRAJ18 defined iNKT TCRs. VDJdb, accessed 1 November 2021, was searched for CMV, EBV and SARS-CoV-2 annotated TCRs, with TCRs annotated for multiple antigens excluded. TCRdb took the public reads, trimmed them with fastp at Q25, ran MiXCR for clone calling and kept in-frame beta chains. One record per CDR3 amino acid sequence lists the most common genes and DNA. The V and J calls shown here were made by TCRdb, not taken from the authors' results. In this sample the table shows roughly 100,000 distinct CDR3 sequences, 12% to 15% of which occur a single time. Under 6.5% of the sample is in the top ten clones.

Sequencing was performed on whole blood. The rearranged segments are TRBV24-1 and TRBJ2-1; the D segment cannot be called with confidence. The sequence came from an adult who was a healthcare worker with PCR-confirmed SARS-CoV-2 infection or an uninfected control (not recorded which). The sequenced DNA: TGTGCCACCAGTGATTTGTACGGTGTCGATGAGCAGTTCTTC. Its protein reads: CATSDLYGVDEQFF.